The clone carrying this T cell receptor (beta chain) was counted only a few times. What it binds is unknown. TCRdb processed the RT-PCR reads anew with MiXCR; each CDR3 protein has one entry. The sample contains 430,000 or so distinct CDR3 sequences, roughly 9.7% of which appear only once. The sample comes from a study of response to subunit inactivated influenza vaccine. The germline V gene encodes CDR1 SGHRS and CDR2 YFSETQ. Trimming removed 0 bases at V and 6 bases at J, with 6 bases between. This CDR3 has 12 amino acids. Study-level points and caveats: The authors suggested that every seasonal influenza vaccination recruits few new T cells.

The sample here was PBMCs from blood, taken 35 to 45 days after vaccination. The chain couples TRBV5-1 to TRBJ1-2; unclear D gene. The receptor comes from a man in his forties or fifties who received an inactivated influenza vaccine. The CDR3 DNA sequence: TGCGCCAGCAGCTTGGCTGGGAATGGCTACACCTTC. Its protein product is CASSLAGNGYTF.